This T cell receptor (beta chain) was captured by sequencing in a study of CD8+CD57+ T cells in acquired aplastic anemia. In the study overall: DNA recovered from sorted CD4+ and CD8+ cells had a mean of approximately 3.2 ug. General study points: No significant difference in CD8+ Simpson's diversity was found between patients and controls. It was found that almost 30 CD8+ CDR3 sequences were shared between patients and controls.

All patients picked for sequencing had shown, by flow cytometry, an expansion of CD8+CD57+ cells. Every patient had severe acquired aplastic anemia. Germline CDR1 reads MNHNS; CDR2 reads SASEGT. Trimming removed 5 bases from V and 0 bases from J; junction bases left unmatched: 8. The CDR3 has 17 amino acids. Points on this clonotype: The antigen remains unidentified.

TCR beta VDJ and CDR3 profiling used genomic DNA as template. MiXCR was run by TCRdb on the reads, yielding one entry per CDR3 protein. In the table there are about 180,000 distinct CDR3 sequences, roughly 50% of which are singletons. The specimen was sorted CD4+, CD8+, or CD8+CD57+ T cells (not recorded which) from PBMCs. The clonotype was recovered from a human donor with aplastic anemia. The chain carries TRBV6-1 and TRBJ2-4, with 9 bases aligning to TRBD1. CDR3 nucleotide sequence: TGTGCCAGCAGTCCTCTACAGGGGGCGAGAGCCAAAAACATTCAGTACTTC. It translates to CASSPLQGARAKNIQYF.